The entry that follows covers one T cell receptor beta chain sequence. It lacks a known antigen. Base qualities were left out, and no much larger clone turns up one base away. Genomic DNA was isolated from the sorted cells so that the TCRbeta CDR3 region could be sequenced. The immunoSEQ Assay was used for sequencing of TCRbeta CDR3 regions. TCRdb carries this immuneACCESS record with in-frame sequences only. Its versions omit some clonotypes, under half of them owing to an unresolved V gene in the studies checked, with the rest unexplained. The sample includes 55,000 to 75,000 clones, with 75% to 90% observed a single time. The ten top clones hold just over 2% of the sample. This entry is derived from a study of OX40 agonist ivuxolimab in advanced cancers. With respect to the entire study: Ivuxolimab was a fully human IgG2 agonistic monoclonal antibody targeting the costimulatory receptor OX40 (CD134). Intravenous ivuxolimab was administered to patients every 2 weeks at six dose levels: 0.01, 0.1, 0.3, 1.5, 3 and 10 mg/kg. Among the approximately 50 dose-escalation patients, around 19 had hepatocellular carcinoma, 15 or so melanoma, 9 renal cell carcinoma and 9 head and neck cancer. A male proportion of under 85% and a mean age of around 60 years, ranging from about 23 to 90, were recorded for the dose-escalation cohort. Prior anti-PD-1, anti-PD-L1 or anti-CTLA-4 therapy was permitted, and checkpoint inhibitors had been received by 30% to 40% of dose-escalation patients. Partial responses were achieved by three dose-escalation patients, of whom one had hepatocellular carcinoma and two had cutaneous melanoma. Peripheral TCRbeta sequencing was intended to test whether TCR sequence diversity was altered and clonal T-cell expansion was caused by ivuxolimab. The paper covers the monotherapy dose-escalation part of the phase I ivuxolimab trial, which included N of about 50 patients.

Overall study results and their limits: After ivuxolimab, CD8+ T cells had more expanded clones than CD4+ T cells on average. Which antigens the clonally expanded peripheral T cells were specific for was not determined. In the 0.1-3.0 mg/kg groups, partial responders had among the lowest normalized peripheral clonal expansion, particularly in CD8+ T cells. Low levels of normalized T-cell clonal expansion were also seen in some patients who did not respond. Clonal expansion of both CD4+ and CD8+ blood T cells was observed from baseline to week 6 at doses 0.1 to 3.0 mg/kg.

The CDR3 has 14 amino acids, counting the end cysteine and phenylalanine. Only CDR3 DNA is held: 42 bases, read in frame from base 1. Reading the germline V gene gives CDR1 MDHEN and CDR2 SYDVKM. V lost 5 bases and J lost 3 bases; the stretch between them is 12 bases long. Patients with a history of autoimmune disease or receiving systemic immunosuppression were excluded from the trial. In every dose cohort, peripheral blood was drawn for TCR sequencing at baseline, cycle 4 day 1, and cycle 7 day 1. The samples were drawn from a first-in-human, open-label, multicenter phase I dose-escalation trial of ivuxolimab. The trial enrolled adults with locally advanced or metastatic head and neck squamous cell, hepatocellular, melanoma or renal cell carcinoma. CD4+ and CD8+ T cells were sorted separately from peripheral blood before TCR sequencing.

Sample: CD4+ or CD8+ T cells sorted from blood, taken in a trial of the OX40 agonist ivuxolimab. In this chain, TRBV28 is recombined with TRBJ2-3; D gene: possibly TRBD2, on 6 matching bases. The origin of this receptor is an adult with an advanced solid tumor such as melanoma, head and neck, liver or kidney cancer. The CDR3 region has the sequence CASSPRGSTDTQYF. Read as DNA, the sequence is TGTGCCAGCAGTCCGCGGGGTAGTACAGATACGCAGTATTTT.